Each of the 24 T cell receptor beta chains below was sequenced from the same sample in a study of T-cell memory formation after mild COVID-19. TCRdb recomputed calls from the 5' RACE reads with MiXCR, one row per CDR3 protein. The sample contains a few hundred thousand distinct CDR3 sequences, approximately 21% of which appear only once. Specimen: PBMCs or a T cell subset sorted from them (not recorded which). All receptors come from an adult woman who had mild COVID-19 (a few samples of this study predate the infection). Cell type and time point are not known.

On this clonotype itself: One end of the junction varies from germline; a read error may be responsible. The chain has TRBV7-9 and TRBJ2-3; 9 bases map to TRBD2. The CDR3 has 15 amino acids. CDR1 is SEHNR, CDR2 FQNEAQ, per germline (reference sequence). The CDR3 bases are TGTGCCAGCAGCTTACTTAGCGGGAGCACAGATACGAAGTATTTT. This encodes CASSLLSGSTDTKYF.

The genes are TRBV12-3 or TRBV12-4 and TRBJ2-2; 8 nucleotides agree with TRBD2. This CDR3 has 14 amino acids. Trimming cost V 5 bases and J 5 bases; bases outside gene matches: 4. The CDR3 protein is CASSRLATTGELFF. The CDR3 nucleotides are TGTGCCAGCAGTCGACTAGCGACAACCGGGGAGCTGTTTTTT.

The V call is TRBV12-3 or TRBV12-4, the J call TRBJ2-7; 10 nucleotides match TRBD1. This CDR3 has 14 amino acids. The J segment lost 3 bases and the V segment lost 3 bases, leaving 2 bases of the junction unmatched. The DNA for the CDR3 is TGTGCCAGCAGTTTGTGGGACAGGGGCTACGAGCAGTACTTC. Its translation is CASSLWDRGYEQYF.

V gene TRBV7-2 combines with J gene TRBJ2-7; tentative D call: TRBD2 (5 bases). The CDR3 has 11 amino acids. The V gene's germline CDR1 is SGHTA and CDR2 FQGNSA. Trimming shortened V by 4 bases and J by 5 bases, and 6 bases separated the two germline ends. The CDR3 reads CASSWRHEQYF. The CDR3 DNA sequence: TGTGCCAGCAGCTGGAGGCACGAGCAGTACTTC.

V is TRBV29-1 and J is TRBJ1-1; TRBD1 matches 9 bases. The trim removed 3 bases at V and 1 base at J, leaving 3 bases unmatched. The CDR3 is 14 amino acids. CDR1 and CDR2 (germline): SQVTM, ANQGSEA. CDR3 protein: CSVEGQGRNTEAFF. CDR3 coding DNA: TGCAGCGTTGAGGGACAGGGAAGGAACACTGAAGCTTTCTTT.

This clonotype has just a few counts. The V and J genes are TRBV29-1 and TRBJ2-7; 8 positions match TRBD1. The germline V gene has CDR1 SQVTM and CDR2 ANQGSEA. CDR3 length equals 14 residues. Trimming took 1 base from V and 7 from J; bases not matched to a gene: 9. CDR3 DNA sequence: TGCAGCGTTGAAGCTAACACAGGGGGGAGAGAGCAGTACTTC. This codes for CSVEANTGGREQYF.

J is TRBJ2-7 and V is TRBV12-3 or TRBV12-4; D remains ambiguous. This CDR3 has 12 amino acids. Trimming cost V 2 bases and J 5 bases, with 7 bases left between them. The CDR3 here is CASSLFPHEQYF. The CDR3 nucleotides read TGTGCCAGCAGTTTATTTCCCCACGAGCAGTACTTC.

CDR3 in amino acids: CASSLAPTGNIDPHTGELFF. The DNA of the CDR3 is TGCGCCAGCAGCTTGGCCCCGACAGGGAACATCGATCCGCACACCGGGGAGCTGTTTTTT. This rearrangement joins TRBV5-1 to TRBJ2-2, with 7 positions matching TRBD1. The length of the CDR3 is 20 residues. Germline V lookup: CDR1 SGHRS, CDR2 YFSETQ. Losses at the gene ends were 0 bases for V and 3 bases for J; bases not matched to a gene: 17.

This clonotype was seen only a few times. This sequence joins TRBV5-1 and TRBJ2-5, with a possible D match to TRBD2 (6 bases). Trimming took 7 bases from V and 4 from J, leaving 17 bases between them. Per germline, CDR1 SGHRS and CDR2 YFSETQ. The CDR3 length is 14 residues. The chain's CDR3 is CASSWGTGLETQYF. Written as DNA, the CDR3 is TGCGCCAGCTCGTGGGGGACTGGGCTAGAGACCCAGTACTTC.

This clonotype was seen more than once but under ten times. The chain combines TRBV4-1 with TRBJ2-5; the match to TRBD1 covers 8 bases. V trimming: 9 bases; J trimming: 1 base; junction bases outside the gene matches: 7. Germline-derived CDR1 and CDR2 are MGHRA and YSYEKL. The CDR3 has 14 amino acids. CDR3 DNA sequence: TGCGCCAGTCGGACAGGGATCTTCCAAGAGACCCAGTACTTC. Translating it yields CASRTGIFQETQYF.

This clonotype has just a few counts. Written as DNA, the CDR3 is TGCGCCAGCAGTAAGAAAAAGACCGAGACCAATTCACCCCTCCACTTT. Encoded protein: CASSKKKTETNSPLHF. This chain joins TRBV4-1 and TRBJ1-6; D unclear. Germline CDR1 and CDR2: MGHRA and YSYEKL. V was shortened by 6 bases and J by 7 bases, with 19 bases between the two germline ends. The CDR3 totals 16 residues.

V usage is TRBV6-5 and J usage is TRBJ2-7; 10 bases map to TRBD1. The ends lost 5 bases at V and 5 bases at J; junction bases unmatched: 6. The germline V gene encodes CDR1 MNHEY and CDR2 SVGAGI. There are 14 residues in the CDR3. This chain's CDR3 is CASSIDRGLDEQYF. The CDR3 DNA reads TGTGCCAGCAGTATCGACAGGGGGCTTGACGAGCAGTACTTC.

V is TRBV20-1 and J is TRBJ2-7; a weak D match, TRBD1 (5 bases). Germline V gene lookup returns CDR1 DFQATT and CDR2 SNEGSKA (reference sequence). V shed 8 bases and J shed 2 bases, with 10 bases lying between them. The CDR3 totals 11 residues. CDR3 region: CSPRATYEQYF. The DNA of the CDR3 is TGCAGTCCCAGGGCAACCTACGAGCAGTACTTC.

This clonotype has only a few counts. The chain employs TRBV12-3 or TRBV12-4 and TRBJ2-3; D gene unclear. The CDR3 sequence is 16 residues long. Trimming stripped 5 bases from V and 0 bases from J, with 15 bases between. CDR3 in amino acids: CASSGPGGSSTDTQYF. CDR3 nucleotides: TGTGCCAGCAGTGGCCCGGGTGGCTCTAGCACAGATACGCAGTATTTT.

A few counts support this clonotype. The genes are TRBV5-1 and TRBJ1-1; maybe TRBD1 (6 bases). Per the germline V gene, CDR1 is SGHRS and CDR2 is YFSETQ. V lost 3 bases, J lost 2 bases, and 8 bases lay in between. CDR3 size: 13 residues. CDR3 amino acids: CASSWDINTEAFF. For the CDR3, the DNA is TGCGCCAGCAGCTGGGACATCAACACTGAAGCTTTCTTT. Complete variable domain (other parts from reference TRBV5-1 and TRBJ1-1): KAGVTQTPRYLIKTRGQQVTLSCSPISGHRSVSWYQQTPGQGLQFLFEYFSETQRNKGNFPGRFSGRQFSNSRSEMNVSTLELGDSALYLCASSWDINTEAFFGQGTRLTVV.

This clonotype was seen at least ten times. The chain couples TRBV5-1 to TRBJ2-7, with unresolved D. CDR1 is SGHRS and CDR2 is YFSETQ in the germline V gene. This CDR3 is 14 amino acids long. Trimming shortened V by 0 bases and J by 2 bases, and 9 bases separated the two germline ends. The DNA for the CDR3 is TGCGCCAGCAGCTTGGATGATCCCACCTACGAGCAGTACTTC. It yields the protein CASSLDDPTYEQYF.

This chain uses TRBV7-9 with TRBJ1-4; TRBD1 matches at 10 bases. Trimming removed 8 bases from V and 0 bases from J; junction bases left unmatched: 3. The CDR3 is 15 amino acids. Germline V gene lookup returns CDR1 SEHNR and CDR2 FQNEAQ (reference sequence). The CDR3 sequence is CASGTGAATNEKLFF. In DNA, the CDR3 is TGTGCCAGCGGGACAGGGGCCGCAACTAATGAAAAACTGTTTTTT.

V and J are TRBV7-6 and TRBJ2-7; 10 bases map to TRBD1. The CDR3 runs to 15 residues. CDR1 and CDR2 (germline): SGHVS, FNYEAQ. Germline trimming cut 9 bases from V and 0 bases from J; bases unmatched to any gene: 8. CDR3 sequence (DNA): TGTGCCAGTACAACCGGGACAGGGGCCTCCTACGAGCAGTACTTC. The encoded protein is CASTTGTGASYEQYF.

The rearrangement links TRBV7-6 to TRBJ2-7; 7 bases map to TRBD1. The CDR3 runs to 14 residues. CDR1 is SGHVS, CDR2 FNYEAQ, per germline. The trim removed 5 bases at V and 7 bases at J, leaving 11 bases unmatched. CDR3 coding DNA: TGTGCCAGCAGCCTGGTAGGAAGGGGGCCTGAGCAGTACTTC. Translating gives CASSLVGRGPEQYF.

This clonotype showed up just a few times. This rearrangement joins TRBV5-1 to TRBJ2-1; maybe TRBD2 (5 bases). Trimming shortened V by 0 bases and J by 3 bases, and 13 bases separated the two germline ends. The CDR3 contains 16 residues. In germline, CDR1 is SGHRS, CDR2 YFSETQ. CDR3 sequence (DNA): TGCGCCAGCAGCTTGGCCAACGGCGGGTACTACAATGAGCAGTTCTTC. It yields the protein CASSLANGGYYNEQFF.

This clonotype was found a few times. This rearrangement joins TRBV7-9 to TRBJ2-2; the match to TRBD1 covers 7 bases. The CDR3 totals 16 residues. Trimming took 7 bases from V and 5 from J; bases not matched to a gene: 13. Germline V gene sequence: CDR1 SEHNR, CDR2 FQNEAQ (reference sequence). This chain's CDR3 is CASMRSLTGWTGELFF. The CDR3 nucleotides are TGTGCCAGCATGAGGAGTCTGACAGGGTGGACCGGGGAGCTGTTTTTT.

In this sample, this clonotype turned up a few times. CDR3 amino acids: CASSFIGADNEQFF. CDR3 nucleotides: TGTGCCAGCAGCTTTATAGGGGCCGACAATGAGCAGTTCTTC. The V call is TRBV5-8, the J call TRBJ2-1, with D possibly matching TRBD1 (5 bases). Trimming removed 2 bases at V and 5 bases at J, with 11 bases between. Per germline, CDR1 SGHTS and CDR2 YDEGEE. The CDR3 loop spans 14 amino acids.

The chain recombines TRBV28 with TRBJ1-1, with a weak D call TRBD1 (6 bases). Germline-derived CDR1 and CDR2 are MDHEN and SYDVKM. The V and J ends lost 5 bases and 5 bases respectively, with 21 bases between them. The CDR3 extends over 16 amino acids. CDR3 bases: TGTGCCAGCAGTGCCCCGGGGGGCCCCGGGAGGACTGAAGCTTTCTTT. Translation: CASSAPGGPGRTEAFF.

The chain carries TRBV20-1 and TRBJ1-1; unclear D gene. Per the germline V gene, CDR1 is DFQATT and CDR2 is SNEGSKA (reference sequence). Trimming removed 7 bases at V and 1 base at J, with 7 bases between. CDR3 size: 11 residues. The CDR3 region is CSVYRNTEAFF. The CDR3 DNA is TGCAGTGTCTACAGGAACACTGAAGCTTTCTTT.